The next 27 T cell receptor beta chains were all read from a single sample in a study of blood T cells in healthy people across ages. A second PCR of 7 to 11 cycles used a sample-barcoded 5' primer and a J-beta primer mix. TCRdb called the 5' RACE reads again in MiXCR, with one record for every CDR3 protein. This sample has approximately 1,000,000 distinct CDR3 sequences, with more than 40% found just once. Source material: blood. These receptors originate from a woman aged 55-70 years in good health.

This clonotype appeared a few times. This chain connects TRBV20-1 to TRBJ2-7; 10 nucleotides match TRBD2. CDR3 size: 16 residues. Germline CDR1 reads DFQATT; CDR2 reads SNEGSKA (reference sequence). Unmatched junction bases numbered 5, after V lost 0 bases and J lost 0 bases. The CDR3 here is CSARDRLAGASYEQYF. Written as DNA, the CDR3 is TGCAGTGCTAGAGATCGGCTAGCGGGAGCCTCCTACGAGCAGTACTTC.

This clonotype came up a few times. The J gene is TRBJ2-3, the V gene TRBV24-1; D gene ambiguous. Trimming removed 3 bases from V and 1 base from J, with 10 bases in between. This CDR3 region has 15 residues. Germline-derived CDR1 and CDR2 are KGHDR and SFDVKD. CDR3 nucleotides: TGTGCCACCAGTGATGAAGGTTTAGGCACAGATACGCAGTATTTT. Its protein product is CATSDEGLGTDTQYF.

This clonotype turned up a few times. The rearrangement joins TRBV25-1 to TRBJ2-7; D gene uncertain. Trimming removed 4 bases at V and 4 bases at J, with 14 bases between. The CDR3 has 14 amino acids. The germline V gene has CDR1 MGHDK and CDR2 SYGVNS. This chain's CDR3 is CASSGGPFRYEQYF. The CDR3 DNA reads as TGTGCCAGCAGTGGGGGTCCTTTCCGATACGAGCAGTACTTC.

V gene TRBV29-1 combines with J gene TRBJ2-1; 12 bases fit TRBD2. Trimming removed 5 bases from V and 5 bases from J; junction bases left unmatched: 7. This CDR3 is built from 15 residues. The germline V gene encodes CDR1 SQVTM and CDR2 ANQGSEA. Here the CDR3 DNA reads TGCAGCGTTCGCTTCTGGACTAGCGGGAACAATGAGCAGTTCTTC. Amino acid sequence: CSVRFWTSGNNEQFF.

This clonotype appeared once. The rearrangement joins TRBV5-1 to TRBJ2-1, with TRBD2 identical over 8 bases. The end of the DNA aligns better with TRBJ2-7, so the J call may be wrong. The CDR3 covers 16 residues. The germline V gene encodes CDR1 SGHRS and CDR2 YFSETQ. The CDR3 here is CASSFIAGTSCNEQYF. In nucleotides, the CDR3 is TGCGCCAGCAGCTTTATAGCGGGAACCTCCTGCAATGAGCAGTACTTC.

The chain employs TRBV12-3 or TRBV12-4 and TRBJ2-1; no reliable D call. V lost 4 bases and J 5 bases, leaving 12 bases between the germline ends. This CDR3 is 14 amino acids long. CDR3 sequence (DNA): TGTGCCAGCAGTTCAGTCCGCGCCGACAATGAGCAGTTCTTC. Translated, it gives CASSSVRADNEQFF.

The chain combines TRBV19 with TRBJ2-1, with 8 bases fitting TRBD2. The CDR3 consists of 13 residues. Germline V gives CDR1 LNHDA, CDR2 SQIVND (reference sequence). After removal of 7 bases from V and 6 bases from J, the junction contained 5 bases not matched to a gene. As DNA, the CDR3 is TGTGCCAGTATGACCACTAGCGGCAATGAGCAGTTCTTC. It yields the protein CASMTTSGNEQFF.

This clonotype was picked up one time. The rearrangement links TRBV28 to TRBJ2-5; a possible D gene is TRBD1 (5 bases). Germline V gene data show CDR1 as MDHEN and CDR2 as SYDVKM. The CDR3 runs 15 residues. Between the trimmed V and J ends, which lost 6 bases and 1 base, there was a span of 15 bases. CDR3 amino acids: CASRFLGQLQETQYF. The CDR3 DNA reads as TGTGCCAGCAGATTCCTTGGACAACTCCAAGAGACCCAGTACTTC.

This rearrangement joins TRBV3-1 to TRBJ2-3; D gene ambiguous. CDR3 length: 13 residues. Germline V CDR1 and CDR2: LGHDT, YNNKEL (reference sequence). Trimming took off 2 bases at V and 7 bases at J, with 10 bases between the two ends. The CDR3 reads CASSQSLLNTQYF. In nucleotides, the CDR3 is TGTGCCAGCAGCCAATCCTTACTAAATACGCAGTATTTT.

This sequence joins TRBV6-5 and TRBJ1-5; a weak D match, TRBD1 (6 bases). V was shortened by 6 bases and J by 6 bases, with 18 bases between the two germline ends. Germline-derived CDR1 and CDR2 are MNHEY and SVGAGI. The CDR3 has 15 amino acids. CDR3: CASRPYRDRVQPQHF. CDR3 DNA: TGTGCCAGCAGACCTTACAGGGACCGGGTTCAGCCCCAGCATTTT.

The chain carries TRBV20-1 and TRBJ2-1, with TRBD2 matching 9 bases. The CDR3 contains 15 residues. CDR1 is DFQATT and CDR2 is SNEGSKA in the germline V gene (reference sequence). Unmatched junction bases numbered 13, after V lost 3 bases and J lost 10 bases. As DNA, the CDR3 is TGCAGTGCTAGCCTGGCGGGAGGGCCGAGGATGGAGCAGTTCTTC. Translated, it gives CSASLAGGPRMEQFF.

The rearrangement uses TRBV2 and TRBJ2-2; TRBD2 matches 9 bases. Germline V lookup: CDR1 SNHLY, CDR2 FYNNEI. With V trimmed by 9 bases and J by 0 bases, 11 bases remained unmatched. The CDR3 has 17 amino acids. The CDR3 nucleotides are TGTGCCAGTTCTTGGCCTAGCGGGAACGCGAACACCGGGGAGCTGTTTTTT. This encodes CASSWPSGNANTGELFF.

This clonotype was found a few times. The rearrangement uses TRBV11-2 and TRBJ2-7; TRBD2 might be the D (6 bases). Germline V gives CDR1 SGHAT, CDR2 FQNNGV. This CDR3 is 14 amino acids long. The ends were cut back, 3 bases at V and 4 bases at J, with 13 bases in the middle. The CDR3: CASSLGMGGYEQYF. CDR3 coding DNA: TGTGCCAGCAGCTTGGGAATGGGGGGTTACGAGCAGTACTTC.

The chain has TRBV6-2 or TRBV6-3 and TRBJ2-2, with a tentative D call TRBD1 (5 bases). The CDR3 runs to 17 residues. CDR1 and CDR2 from the germline V gene are MNHEY and SVGEGT. Trimming removed 2 bases at V and 0 bases at J, with 13 bases between. As DNA, the CDR3 is TGTGCCAGCAGTTACGTAAGGGGCGGTTCGAACACCGGGGAGCTGTTTTTT. Residues: CASSYVRGGSNTGELFF.

CDR3 sequence: CASSRTGYTTEAFF. CDR3 sequence (DNA): TGTGCCAGCAGCCGGACCGGTTATACGACTGAAGCTTTCTTT. V usage is TRBV3-1 and J usage is TRBJ1-1; D not certain. V lost 4 bases, J lost 5 bases, and 14 bases lay in between. The CDR3 covers 14 residues. CDR1 and CDR2 from the germline V gene are LGHDT and YNNKEL (reference sequence).

The chain recombines TRBV2 with TRBJ1-1, with D unclear. This CDR3 contains 11 residues. Germline lookup yields CDR1 SNHLY and CDR2 FYNNEI. Between the trimmed V and J ends, which lost 8 bases and 4 bases, there was a span of 8 bases. CDR3 DNA: TGTGCCAGCTCCATTGGCACTGAAGCTTTCTTT. The encoded protein is CASSIGTEAFF.

This clonotype was observed at least ten times. For the CDR3, the DNA is TGTGCCAGCAGCCAAGACACCCAAAAAACGGGGCAGTACTTC. The encoded protein is CASSQDTQKTGQYF. The chain is built from TRBV4-2 and TRBJ2-7; D is uncertain. V was shortened by 0 bases and J by 9 bases, with 15 bases between the two germline ends. Germline CDR1 and CDR2: LGHNA and YNFKEQ. There are 14 residues in the CDR3.

The rearrangement uses TRBV11-2 and TRBJ2-1; 11 positions match TRBD2. The trim removed 3 bases at V and 10 bases at J, leaving 8 bases unmatched. From germline, CDR1 is SGHAT and CDR2 FQNNGV. This CDR3 is built from 15 residues. The CDR3 protein is CASSFSGRALDEQFF. The CDR3 bases are TGTGCCAGCAGCTTTAGCGGGAGGGCCCTCGACGAGCAGTTCTTC.

This clonotype has a handful of counts. The chain is built from TRBV10-3 and TRBJ1-5; D unclear. Germline lookup yields CDR1 ENHRY and CDR2 SYGVKD. The CDR3 covers 13 residues. V gave up 6 bases and J gave up 0 bases, with 6 bases separating them. CDR3 region: CAIRGYSNQPQHF. The CDR3 DNA follows: TGTGCCATCAGGGGTTATAGCAATCAGCCCCAGCATTTT.

The chain is built from TRBV12-3 or TRBV12-4 and TRBJ1-2; the D gene is possibly TRBD1 (5 bases). With 6 bases removed from V and 4 bases from J, the gap between germline ends came to 12 bases. The CDR3 contains 13 residues. CDR3 sequence (DNA): TGTGCCAGCAGCGTGGGACGGATCTATGGCTACACCTTC. This translates into CASSVGRIYGYTF.

This clonotype has just one count. This chain uses TRBV3-1 with TRBJ2-3; D is uncertain. Per the germline V gene, CDR1 is LGHDT and CDR2 is YNNKEL (reference sequence). This CDR3 comprises 14 residues. Between the trimmed V and J ends, which lost 1 base and 2 bases, there was a span of 7 bases. CDR3 sequence reads: CASSQGVTTDTQYF. In DNA form, the CDR3 reads TGTGCCAGCAGCCAAGGGGTAACCACAGATACGCAGTATTTT.

The chain uses TRBV25-1 and TRBJ2-1, with D unclear. Between the trimmed V and J ends, which lost 4 bases and 12 bases, there was a span of 13 bases. The CDR3 loop spans 12 amino acids. Germline CDR1 and CDR2: MGHDK and SYGVNS. The CDR3 nucleotides read TGTGCCAGCAGTGGGTTAGTCGATGGGCAGTTCTTC. It specifies CASSGLVDGQFF.

The chain is built from TRBV20-1 and TRBJ2-5; D is undetermined. Germline-derived CDR1 and CDR2 are DFQATT and SNEGSKA (reference sequence). The CDR3 length is 12 residues. V lost 2 bases to trimming and J lost 2 bases, with 6 bases between them. The CDR3 nucleotides are TGCAGTGCTAGACCGTGGCAAGAGACCCAGTACTTC. Translated: CSARPWQETQYF.

This clonotype was seen a few times. The genes are TRBV20-1 and TRBJ2-3; no firm D call. Per germline, CDR1 DFQATT and CDR2 SNEGSKA (reference sequence). The CDR3 covers 12 residues. The CDR3, as DNA: TGCTGTATGAGCAGGACCGGGGATACGCAGTATTTT. Protein: CCMSRTGDTQYF.

This clonotype was counted a few times. The chain employs TRBV9 and TRBJ2-2, with D possibly matching TRBD2 (5 bases). The CDR3 has 17 amino acids. Trimming cost V 0 bases and J 7 bases, with 19 bases left between them. Germline CDR1 is SGDLS and CDR2 is YYNGEE. The CDR3, as DNA: TGTGCCAGCAGCGTAGAAGGATCGGGATTGACAAGCGGGGAGCTGTTTTTT. It translates to CASSVEGSGLTSGELFF.

This clonotype was seen once. The CDR3, as DNA: TGTGCCAGCAGCCAGAGACAGGGGCGGTCAGATACGCAGTATTTT. It yields the protein CASSQRQGRSDTQYF. The chain couples TRBV3-1 to TRBJ2-3; 8 positions agree with TRBD1. Germline V gene lookup returns CDR1 LGHDT and CDR2 YNNKEL (reference sequence). V shed 3 bases, J shed 4 bases, and the junction held 6 bases outside the gene matches. The CDR3 runs 15 residues.

The genes are TRBV6-1 and TRBJ1-2; tentatively, D is TRBD1 (5 bases). V was cut by 1 base and J by 3 bases, with 12 bases left in between. This CDR3 spans 15 amino acids. Germline CDR1 reads MNHNS; CDR2 reads SASEGT. As DNA, the CDR3 is TGTGCCAGCAGTGAAGACAGGCCCCGGGACTATGGCTACACCTTC. Translating it yields CASSEDRPRDYGYTF.